This T cell receptor (gamma chain) was observed in a study of Vδ1+ human thymocytes (dated by TCRdb to 2016 to 2019). For the wider study: The study characterised mRNA-level TRG and TRD CDR3 repertoires of highly purified Vdelta1+ thymocytes from young children as a data resource. Validation of the multiplex-based CDR3 amplicon strategy against 5'RACE-based CDR3 amplicon generation methods had been performed previously. Findings and caveats that apply to the study as a whole: The use of highly purified populations and single-cell validation was advised by the authors, since misinterpretation of bulk repertoire data could be caused by unexpected Vdelta2 sequences. Unlike the oligoclonal repertoires in peripheral blood, the thymic TRG and TRD repertoires appeared highly polyclonal, with Gaussian CDR3 length distributions. Because no clustering by age or sex was observed, donors were not stratified by these variables in the analyses. About 18% of thymic TRD sequences were found to be Vdelta2 (and few were Vdelta3) despite high sort purity, in contrast to peripheral blood Vdelta1+ controls. Many TRG clonotypes were shared between donors (up to roughly 6.9x10^3), whereas TRD repertoires were essentially private (max about 120 shared).

Thymic samples were depleted of alphabeta T cells, then CD3+ TCRVdelta1+ TCRVdelta2- thymocytes were FACS-sorted. Sorted Vdelta1+ thymocyte purity ranged from about 96% to 99.6%. The thymic specimens were obtained from several paediatric patients who were undergoing corrective cardiac surgery and ranged in age from about 5 days to 17 months. The thymic tissue was dispersed, and mononuclear cells were isolated using a Histopaque-1077 density gradient. Staining used anti-TCRVdelta1 clone TS8.2, anti-TCRVdelta2 clone B6, anti-CD3 clone HIT3a and anti-TCRalphabeta clone IP26 antibodies. Comment on this clone: Which antigen it targets is not known. Within one base of it there is no much larger clone, and no base qualities were kept.

RNA extraction was performed with the RNeasy mini kit, and reverse transcription was done with Superscript III. To generate the CDR3 amplicons, a multiplex PCR was run using pooled V-gene forward primers together with a constant-region reverse primer that carried Illumina adaptor overhangs. After gel purification, amplicons were indexed with Nextera index primers over roughly 8 extra PCR cycles and were then purified with AMPure XP beads. Sequencing of libraries was performed on an Illumina MiSeq using paired-end 250 bp reads, dual indexing and an approximately 21% PhiX spike-in. Regarding the original processing steps: Reads were quality checked with FastQC, and TRG read pairs were merged with ea-utils fastq-join. Annotation of sequences was performed with IMGT/HighV-QUEST, only productive sequences with unambiguous V-gene assignment were retained, and clonotypes were defined by identical CDR3 sequence. Downstream analysis used VDJtools 1.1.1, tcR 2.2.3, Treemap and vegan Shannon diversity in R 3.4.4. With CATT, TCRdb called clones again from the public reads; duplicate DNA rows were later joined. In this record, the V and J calls reflect TCRdb's handling and not the investigators' own analysis. The sample records fewer than 14,000 gamma-chain clones, roughly two fifths of which are singletons. Roughly 2% of the sample is in the top ten clones.

Compared with germline, V lacks 1 base and J lacks 8 bases; bases without a gene match: 11. The germline V gene gives CDR1 as EGSTGY and CDR2 as YDSYTSSV. The CDR3 holds 14 amino acids from the cysteine to the phenylalanine. Left in the record is the CDR3 DNA by itself, 42 bases read in frame from the first base. This sequence originates from a boy under two years old who had congenital heart surgery. The rearranged chain carries TRGV4 and TRGJ1 or TRGJ2. TCRdb records no J gene; here it was assigned by comparing the DNA to germline. The sequencing input was Vdelta1+ gamma-delta thymocytes from the thymus. The cell subset or site label here, explained by the study, means: FACS-sorted CD3+ TCRalphabeta- TCRVdelta1+ TCRVdelta2- thymocytes. The CDR3 in this case is CATWDGIAVNKKLF. In nucleotides, the sequence is TGTGCCACCTGGGATGGCATTGCGGTGAATAAGAAACTCTTT.